This TCR beta chain was documented in a study of neurological immune-mediated disorders. This clonotype was recorded many times. The cDNA came from 5'RACE, which used 10-nucleotide random UMIs. TCRdb ran MiXCR on the 5' RACE reads and lists one entry per CDR3 protein. The table lists under 70,000 distinct CDR3 sequences, roughly 3.5% of them singletons. V lost 3 bases, J lost 3 bases, and 2 bases lay in between. This CDR3 comprises 12 residues. The V gene's germline CDR1 is SGHAT and CDR2 FQDESV (reference sequence). Sequenced: PBMCs. This chain joins TRBV11-1 and TRBJ2-2; no firm D call. This TCR was recovered from a woman aged 25 to 39 with multiple sclerosis. CDR3 in amino acids: CASSLDTGELFF. CDR3 DNA sequence: TGTGCCAGCAGCTTGGACACCGGGGAGCTGTTTTTT.